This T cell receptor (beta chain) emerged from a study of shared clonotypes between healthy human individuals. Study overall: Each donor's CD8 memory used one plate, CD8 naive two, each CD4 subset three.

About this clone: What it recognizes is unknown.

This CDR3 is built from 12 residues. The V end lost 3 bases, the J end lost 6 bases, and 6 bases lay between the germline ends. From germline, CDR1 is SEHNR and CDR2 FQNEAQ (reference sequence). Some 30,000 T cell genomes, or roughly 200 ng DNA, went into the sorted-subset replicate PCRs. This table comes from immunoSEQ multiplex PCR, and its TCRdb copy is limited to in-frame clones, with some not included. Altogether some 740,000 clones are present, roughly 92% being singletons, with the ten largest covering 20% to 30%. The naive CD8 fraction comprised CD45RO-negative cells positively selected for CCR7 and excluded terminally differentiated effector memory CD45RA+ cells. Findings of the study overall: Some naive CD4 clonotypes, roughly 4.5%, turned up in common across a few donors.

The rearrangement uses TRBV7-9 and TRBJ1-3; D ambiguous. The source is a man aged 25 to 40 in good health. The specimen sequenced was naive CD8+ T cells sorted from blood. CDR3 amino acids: CASSFEENTIYF. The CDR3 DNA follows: TGTGCCAGCAGCTTCGAGGAAAACACCATATATTTT.